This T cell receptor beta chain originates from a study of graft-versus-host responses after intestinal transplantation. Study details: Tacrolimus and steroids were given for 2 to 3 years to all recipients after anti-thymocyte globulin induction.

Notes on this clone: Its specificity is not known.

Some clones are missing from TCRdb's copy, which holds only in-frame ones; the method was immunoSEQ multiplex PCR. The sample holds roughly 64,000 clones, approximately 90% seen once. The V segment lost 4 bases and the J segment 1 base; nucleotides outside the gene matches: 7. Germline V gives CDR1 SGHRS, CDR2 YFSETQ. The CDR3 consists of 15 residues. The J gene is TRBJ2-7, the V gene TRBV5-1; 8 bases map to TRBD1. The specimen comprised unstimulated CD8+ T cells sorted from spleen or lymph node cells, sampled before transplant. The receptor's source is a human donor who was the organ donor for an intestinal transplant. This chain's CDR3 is CASSPFGTGSYEQYF. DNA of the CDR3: TGCGCCAGCAGCCCTTTTGGGACAGGTTCCTACGAGCAGTACTTC. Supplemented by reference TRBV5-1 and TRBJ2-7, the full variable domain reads KAGVTQTPRYLIKTRGQQVTLSCSPISGHRSVSWYQQTPGQGLQFLFEYFSETQRNKGNFPGRFSGRQFSNSRSEMNVSTLELGDSALYLCASSPFGTGSYEQYFGPGTRLTVT.